These 2 T cell receptor beta chains were sequenced from one sample in a study of CD8 T cells in Susac syndrome. RNA, at roughly 0.45 to 1 ug, was reverse transcribed with random hexamers. MiXCR, applied by TCRdb to the immunoSEQ multiplex PCR reads, yields one record per CDR3 protein. In the table there are some 400,000 distinct CDR3 sequences, 75% to 90% of which are singletons. Sequenced material: CD8+ T cells from PBMCs. These receptors were collected from a human donor with multiple sclerosis.

The chain couples TRBV28 to TRBJ1-4; the D gene is possibly TRBD1 (5 bases). Germline CDR1 reads MDHEN; CDR2 reads SYDVKM. Deletions cut 6 bases from V and 2 bases from J, with 13 bases between. This CDR3 comprises 15 residues. The CDR3 nucleotides read TGTGCCAGCAGCCTGAGGGACTTCACTAATGAAAAACTGTTTTTT. Amino acids: CASSLRDFTNEKLFF.

The CDR3: CASKTGVSYNEQFF. For the CDR3, the DNA is TGTGCCAGCAAAACAGGGGTTTCCTACAATGAGCAGTTCTTC. The V and J genes are TRBV27 and TRBJ2-1; 7 positions match TRBD1. V gave up 7 bases and J gave up 1 base; unmatched junction bases: 4. Germline V CDR1 and CDR2: MNHEY, SMNVEV (reference sequence). This CDR3 spans 14 amino acids.